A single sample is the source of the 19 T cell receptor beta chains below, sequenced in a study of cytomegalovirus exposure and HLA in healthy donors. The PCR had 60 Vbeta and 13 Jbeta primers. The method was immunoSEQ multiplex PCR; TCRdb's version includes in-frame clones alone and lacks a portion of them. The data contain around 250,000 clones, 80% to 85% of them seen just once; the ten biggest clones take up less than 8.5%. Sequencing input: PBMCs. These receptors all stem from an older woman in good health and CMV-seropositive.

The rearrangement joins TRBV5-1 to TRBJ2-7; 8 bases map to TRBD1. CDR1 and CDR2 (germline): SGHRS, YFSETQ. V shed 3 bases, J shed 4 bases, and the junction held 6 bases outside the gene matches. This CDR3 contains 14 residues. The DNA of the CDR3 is TGCGCCAGCAGCTCGGGGACAGGAGCGTACGAGCAGTACTTC. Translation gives CASSSGTGAYEQYF. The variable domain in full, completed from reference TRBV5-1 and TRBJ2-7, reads KAGVTQTPRYLIKTRGQQVTLSCSPISGHRSVSWYQQTPGQGLQFLFEYFSETQRNKGNFPGRFSGRQFSNSRSEMNVSTLELGDSALYLCASSSGTGAYEQYFGPGTRLTVT.

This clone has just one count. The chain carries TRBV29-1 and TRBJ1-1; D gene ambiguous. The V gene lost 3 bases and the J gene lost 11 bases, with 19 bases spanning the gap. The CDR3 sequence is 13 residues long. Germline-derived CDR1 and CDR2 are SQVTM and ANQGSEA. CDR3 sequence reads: CSVESTPGLEAFF. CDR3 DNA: TGCAGCGTTGAGAGTACCCCCGGGTTGGAGGCTTTCTTT.

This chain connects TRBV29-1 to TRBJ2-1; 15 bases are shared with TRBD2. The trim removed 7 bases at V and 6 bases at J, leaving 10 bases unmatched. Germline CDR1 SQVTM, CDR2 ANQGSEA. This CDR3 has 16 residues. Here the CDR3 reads CSGAGLAGGLGNEQFF. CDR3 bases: TGCAGCGGCGCCGGACTAGCGGGAGGGCTTGGCAATGAGCAGTTCTTC.

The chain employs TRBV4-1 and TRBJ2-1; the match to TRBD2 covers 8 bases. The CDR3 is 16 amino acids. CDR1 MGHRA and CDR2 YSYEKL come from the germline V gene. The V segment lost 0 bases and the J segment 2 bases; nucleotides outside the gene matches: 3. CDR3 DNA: TGCGCCAGCAGCCAAGATCGGGGACTAGCCTACAATGAGCAGTTCTTC. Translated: CASSQDRGLAYNEQFF.

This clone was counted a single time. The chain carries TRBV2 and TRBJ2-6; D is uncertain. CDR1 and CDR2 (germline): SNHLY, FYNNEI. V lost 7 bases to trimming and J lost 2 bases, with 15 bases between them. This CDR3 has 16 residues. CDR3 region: CASILTPVAGANVLTF. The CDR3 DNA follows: TGTGCCAGCATTCTTACGCCGGTCGCTGGGGCCAACGTCCTGACTTTC.

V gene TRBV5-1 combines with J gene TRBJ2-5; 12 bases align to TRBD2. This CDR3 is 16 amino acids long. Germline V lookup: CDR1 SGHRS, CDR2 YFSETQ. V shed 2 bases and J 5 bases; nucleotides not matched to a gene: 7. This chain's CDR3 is CASSLLTSGSVETQYF. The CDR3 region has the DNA TGCGCCAGCAGCTTATTGACTAGCGGGAGTGTTGAGACCCAGTACTTC.

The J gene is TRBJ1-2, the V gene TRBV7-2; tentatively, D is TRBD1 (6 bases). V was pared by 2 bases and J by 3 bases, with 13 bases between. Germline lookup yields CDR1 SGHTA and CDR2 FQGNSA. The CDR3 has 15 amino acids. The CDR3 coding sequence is TGTGCCAGCAGCTTAAGGGGGGGCTTCGACTATGGCTACACCTTC. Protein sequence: CASSLRGGFDYGYTF.

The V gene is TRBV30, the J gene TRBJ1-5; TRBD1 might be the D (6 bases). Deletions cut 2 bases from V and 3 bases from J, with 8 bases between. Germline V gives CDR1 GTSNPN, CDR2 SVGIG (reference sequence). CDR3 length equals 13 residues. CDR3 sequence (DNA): TGTGCCTGGAGTAACAGGGTCAATCAGCCCCAGCATTTT. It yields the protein CAWSNRVNQPQHF.

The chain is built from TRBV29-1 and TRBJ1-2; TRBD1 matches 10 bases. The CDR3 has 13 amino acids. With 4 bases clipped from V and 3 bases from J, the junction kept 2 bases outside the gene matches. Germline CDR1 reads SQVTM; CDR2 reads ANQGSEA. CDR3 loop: CSVGQGADYGYTF. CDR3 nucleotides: TGCAGCGTTGGACAGGGGGCCGACTATGGCTACACCTTC.

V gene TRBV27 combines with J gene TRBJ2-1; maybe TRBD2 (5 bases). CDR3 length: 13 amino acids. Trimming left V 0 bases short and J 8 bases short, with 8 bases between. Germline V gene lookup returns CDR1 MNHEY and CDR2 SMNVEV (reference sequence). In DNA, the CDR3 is TGTGCCAGCAGTTTATCCCCGGGGTATGAGCAGTTCTTC. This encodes CASSLSPGYEQFF.

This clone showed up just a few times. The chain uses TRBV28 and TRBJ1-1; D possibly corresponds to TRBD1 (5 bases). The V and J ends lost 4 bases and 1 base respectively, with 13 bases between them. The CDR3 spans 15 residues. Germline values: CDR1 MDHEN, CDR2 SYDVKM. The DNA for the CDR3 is TGTGCCAGCAGTTATGGAGGGGCAGCGAACACTGAAGCTTTCTTT. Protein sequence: CASSYGGAANTEAFF.

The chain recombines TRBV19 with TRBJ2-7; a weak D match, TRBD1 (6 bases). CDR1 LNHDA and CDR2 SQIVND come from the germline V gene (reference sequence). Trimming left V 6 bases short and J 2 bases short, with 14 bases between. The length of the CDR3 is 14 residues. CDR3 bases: TGTGCCAGTAGCCCGGGACACGGAACCTACGAGCAGTACTTC. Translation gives CASSPGHGTYEQYF. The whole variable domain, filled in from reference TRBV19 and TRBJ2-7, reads DGGITQSPKYLFRKEGQNVTLSCEQNLNHDAMYWYRQDPGQGLRLIYYSQIVNDFQKGDIAEGYSVSREKKESFPLTVTSAQKNPTAFYLCASSPGHGTYEQYFGPGTRLTVT.

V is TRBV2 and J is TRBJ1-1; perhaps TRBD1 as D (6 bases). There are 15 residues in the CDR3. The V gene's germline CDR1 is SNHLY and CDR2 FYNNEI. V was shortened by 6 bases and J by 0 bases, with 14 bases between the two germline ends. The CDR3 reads CASRHRDQLNTEAFF. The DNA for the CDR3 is TGTGCCAGCAGGCACAGGGACCAATTGAACACTGAAGCTTTCTTT.

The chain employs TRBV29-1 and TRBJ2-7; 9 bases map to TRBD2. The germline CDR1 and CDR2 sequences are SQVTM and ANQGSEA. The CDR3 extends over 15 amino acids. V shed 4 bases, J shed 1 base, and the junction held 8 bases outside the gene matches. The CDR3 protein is CSVAPGTSHSYEQYF. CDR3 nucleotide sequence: TGCAGCGTTGCCCCCGGGACTAGCCATTCCTACGAGCAGTACTTC.

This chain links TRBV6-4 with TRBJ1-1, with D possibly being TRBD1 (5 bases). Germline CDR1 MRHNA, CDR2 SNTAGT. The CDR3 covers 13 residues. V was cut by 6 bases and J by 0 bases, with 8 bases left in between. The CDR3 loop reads CASSGGVNTEAFF. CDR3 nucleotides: TGTGCCAGCAGCGGAGGGGTGAACACTGAAGCTTTCTTT.

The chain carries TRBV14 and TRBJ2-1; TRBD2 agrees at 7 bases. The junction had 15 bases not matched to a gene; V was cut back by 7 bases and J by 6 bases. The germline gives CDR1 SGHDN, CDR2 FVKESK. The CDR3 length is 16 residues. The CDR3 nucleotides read TGTGCCAGCACCCTCAGCCGCGGGGGAACGAGCAATGAGCAGTTCTTC. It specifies CASTLSRGGTSNEQFF. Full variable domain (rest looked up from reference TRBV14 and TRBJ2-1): EAGVTQFPSHSVIEKGQTVTLRCDPISGHDNLYWYRRVMGKEIKFLLHFVKESKQDESGMPNNRFLAERTGGTYSTLKVQPAELEDSGVYFCASTLSRGGTSNEQFFGPGTRLTVL.

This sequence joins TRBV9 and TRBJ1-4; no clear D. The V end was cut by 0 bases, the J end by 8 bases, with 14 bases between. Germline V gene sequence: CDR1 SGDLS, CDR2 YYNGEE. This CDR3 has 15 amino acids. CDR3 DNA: TGTGCCAGCAGCGTAGGTTGGAGGGTAAACGAAAAACTGTTTTTT. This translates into CASSVGWRVNEKLFF.

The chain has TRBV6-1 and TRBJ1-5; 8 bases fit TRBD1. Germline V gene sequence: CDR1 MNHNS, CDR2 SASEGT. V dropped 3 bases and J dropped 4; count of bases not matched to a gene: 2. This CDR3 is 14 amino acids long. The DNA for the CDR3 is TGTGCCAGCAGTGAGGGACAGGCTAATCAGCCCCAGCATTTT. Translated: CASSEGQANQPQHF.

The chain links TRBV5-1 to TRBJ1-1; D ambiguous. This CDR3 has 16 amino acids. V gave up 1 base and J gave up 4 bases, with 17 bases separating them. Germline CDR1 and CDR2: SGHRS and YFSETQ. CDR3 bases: TGCGCCAGCAGCTTGTTCTCGAAGGCGGGGTCCACTGAAGCTTTCTTT. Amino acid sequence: CASSLFSKAGSTEAFF.